What follows are 4 T cell receptor beta chains derived from one specimen sequenced in a study of cytomegalovirus exposure and HLA in healthy donors. PCR used 60 Vbeta primers and 13 Jbeta primers. Repertoires were generated with immunoSEQ multiplex PCR, while TCRdb's copy carries only in-frame clones and drops some. The sample lists about 140,000 clones; approximately 80% were seen once. Input material: PBMCs. These receptors were taken from a woman between 40 and 55 years old in good health and CMV-seronegative.

This rearrangement joins TRBV5-4 to TRBJ2-7, with TRBD2 matching over 10 bases. Germline assignment: CDR1 SGHNT and CDR2 YYREEE (reference sequence). CDR3 length: 14 residues. Losses at the gene ends were 5 bases for V and 2 bases for J; bases not matched to a gene: 4. The DNA for the CDR3 is TGTGCCAGCAGTCGGACTAGCGGAGCCTACGAGCAGTACTTC. This translates into CASSRTSGAYEQYF.

This chain links TRBV4-1 with TRBJ2-2, with D possibly being TRBD2 (6 bases). CDR1 and CDR2 (germline): MGHRA, YSYEKL. The CDR3 has 14 amino acids. The V end was cut by 8 bases, the J end by 2 bases, with 12 bases between. CDR3 sequence: CASQAGANTGELFF. The DNA for the CDR3 is TGCGCCAGCCAAGCGGGCGCCAACACCGGGGAGCTGTTTTTT.

The rearrangement uses TRBV7-9 and TRBJ1-6; 11 positions agree with TRBD1. The CDR3 extends over 14 amino acids. Germline V gene lookup returns CDR1 SEHNR and CDR2 FQNEAQ (reference sequence). The V and J ends lost 4 bases and 11 bases, in that order; junction bases with no gene match: 4. CDR3 sequence: CASSYGTGGTPLHF. Written as DNA, the CDR3 is TGTGCCAGCAGCTACGGGACAGGGGGGACACCCCTCCACTTT. Together with reference TRBV7-9 and TRBJ1-6, the CDR3 gives the full variable domain: DTGVSQNPRHKITKRGQNVTFRCDPISEHNRLYWYRQTLGQGPEFLTYFQNEAQLEKSRLLSDRFSAERPKGSFSTLEIQRTEQGDSAMYLCASSYGTGGTPLHFGNGTRLTVT.

This sequence joins TRBV5-1 and TRBJ2-4, with D perhaps matching TRBD2 (5 bases). CDR1 and CDR2 from the germline V gene are SGHRS and YFSETQ. The germline V and J ends were trimmed by 0 bases and 6 bases, with 10 bases remaining between them. The CDR3 has 14 residues. In DNA, the CDR3 is TGCGCCAGCAGCTTGGAGGGAGCGATAAACATTCAGTACTTC. It codes for CASSLEGAINIQYF. Looking up the rest from reference TRBV5-1 and TRBJ2-4 gives the full variable domain: KAGVTQTPRYLIKTRGQQVTLSCSPISGHRSVSWYQQTPGQGLQFLFEYFSETQRNKGNFPGRFSGRQFSNSRSEMNVSTLELGDSALYLCASSLEGAINIQYFGAGTRLSVL.